This TCR beta chain was profiled in a study of T cell repertoires in cytomegalovirus infection (dated by TCRdb to the late 2010s). Study-wide context: Donor HLA type was relevant to the analysis, as public TCR beta signatures indicated carriage of CMV infection together with the matching HLA type.

This clonotype was counted many times. No antigen is known for it. Base quality data are lacking; no much larger clone is found one base away. Including cysteine and phenylalanine, the CDR3 has 15 amino acids. Just CDR3 DNA is preserved here, 45 bases in frame from base 1. V is cut back by 1 base and J by 10 bases, with 8 bases in the junction unmatched. The germline V gene sets CDR1 to SGHVS and CDR2 to FNYEAQ. Sequencing used an Illumina HiSeq 1500. Through fastp at Q25 and MiXCR, TCRdb rebuilt clones from the public reads, retaining in-frame beta chains. Each CDR3 protein gets just one entry, which takes the most common genes and DNA from the rows behind it. Recorded for this sample are hundreds of thousands of distinct CDR3 sequences; more than 9% of them occurred a single time. The top ten clonotypes cover roughly 4.5% of the sample. The study at large found these results: In both this cohort and an independent roughly 330-donor cohort, the cumulative frequency of public TCR beta family members distinguished carriers of CMV infection plus the relevant HLA type. In the ex vivo response, HLA-C-restricted CMV-specific TCR beta clonotypes were dominant, and in two of eight donors the single most frequent clonotype came from this HLA-C-restricted group.

The rearranged segments are TRBV7-6 and TRBJ2-1, with 9 bases aligning to TRBD2. The sample was PBMCs. This TCR derives from a human donor in good health (CMV status not recorded). Some clones in this sample may be carry-over from other donors' samples. The CDR3 region: CASSLVGTSPSEQFF. DNA sequence: TGTGCCAGCAGCTTAGTTGGGACTAGCCCGAGCGAGCAGTTCTTC.